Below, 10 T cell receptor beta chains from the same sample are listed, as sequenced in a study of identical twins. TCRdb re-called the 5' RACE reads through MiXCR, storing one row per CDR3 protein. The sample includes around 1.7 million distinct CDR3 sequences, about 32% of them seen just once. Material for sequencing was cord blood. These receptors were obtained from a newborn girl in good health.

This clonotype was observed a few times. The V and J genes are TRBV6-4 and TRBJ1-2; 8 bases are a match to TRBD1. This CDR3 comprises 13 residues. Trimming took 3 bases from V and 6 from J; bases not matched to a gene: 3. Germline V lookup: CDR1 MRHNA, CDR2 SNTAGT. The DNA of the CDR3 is TGTGCCAGCAGTGATCAGACAGGGGATGGCTACACCTTC. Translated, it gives CASSDQTGDGYTF.

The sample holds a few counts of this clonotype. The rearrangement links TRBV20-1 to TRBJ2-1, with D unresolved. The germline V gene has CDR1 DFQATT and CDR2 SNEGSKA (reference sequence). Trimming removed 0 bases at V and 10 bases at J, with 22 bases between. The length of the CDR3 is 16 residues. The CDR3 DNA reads TGCAGTGCTAGAGAAGACCGAAAGATACCCCTCGCGGAGCAGTTCTTC. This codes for CSAREDRKIPLAEQFF.

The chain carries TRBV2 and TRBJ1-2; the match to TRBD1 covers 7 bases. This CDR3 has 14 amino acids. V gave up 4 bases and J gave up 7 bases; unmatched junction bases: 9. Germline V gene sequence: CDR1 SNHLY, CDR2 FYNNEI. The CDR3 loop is CASSAQTGIRGYTF. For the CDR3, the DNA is TGTGCCAGCAGTGCCCAGACAGGGATCCGTGGCTACACCTTC.

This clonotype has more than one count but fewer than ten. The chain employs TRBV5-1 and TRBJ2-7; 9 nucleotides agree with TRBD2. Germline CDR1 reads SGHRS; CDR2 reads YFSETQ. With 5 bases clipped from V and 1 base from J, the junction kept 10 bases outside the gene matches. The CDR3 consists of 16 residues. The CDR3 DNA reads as TGCGCCAGCAGAGGATTCAGCGGGAGGCTTTCCTACGAGCAGTACTTC. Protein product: CASRGFSGRLSYEQYF.

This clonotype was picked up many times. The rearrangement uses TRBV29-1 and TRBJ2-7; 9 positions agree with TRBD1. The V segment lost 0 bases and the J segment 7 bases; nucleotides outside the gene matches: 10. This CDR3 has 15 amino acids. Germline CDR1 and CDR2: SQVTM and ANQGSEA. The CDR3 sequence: CSVEDGEQGAVEQYF. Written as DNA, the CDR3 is TGCAGCGTTGAAGATGGAGAACAGGGGGCCGTAGAGCAGTACTTC.

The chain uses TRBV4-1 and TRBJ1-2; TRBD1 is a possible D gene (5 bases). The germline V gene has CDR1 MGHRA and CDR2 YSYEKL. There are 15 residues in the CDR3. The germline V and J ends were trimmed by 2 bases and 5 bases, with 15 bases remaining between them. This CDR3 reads CASSQPRDPKYGYTF. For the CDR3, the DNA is TGCGCCAGCAGCCAACCCCGGGACCCCAAGTATGGCTACACCTTC.

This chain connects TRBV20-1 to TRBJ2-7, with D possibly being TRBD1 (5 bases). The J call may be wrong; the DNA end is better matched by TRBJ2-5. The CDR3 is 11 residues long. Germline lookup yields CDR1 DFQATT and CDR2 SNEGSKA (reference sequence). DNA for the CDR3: TGCAGTGCGCACAGGCTGGAGACCCAGTACTTC. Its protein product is CSAHRLETQYF.

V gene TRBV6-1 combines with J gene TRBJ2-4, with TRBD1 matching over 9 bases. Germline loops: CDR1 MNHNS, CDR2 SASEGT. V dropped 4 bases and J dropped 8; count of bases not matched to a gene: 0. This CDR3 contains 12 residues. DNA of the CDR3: TGTGCCAGCAGTGGACAGGGGGACATTCAGTACTTC. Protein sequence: CASSGQGDIQYF.

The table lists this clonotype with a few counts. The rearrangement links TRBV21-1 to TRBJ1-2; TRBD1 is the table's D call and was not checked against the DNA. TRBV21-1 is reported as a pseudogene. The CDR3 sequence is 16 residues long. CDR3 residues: CASSPRSGGANYGYTF. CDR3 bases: TGTGCCAGCAGCCCTCGGTCAGGGGGAGCTAACTATGGCTACACCTTC.

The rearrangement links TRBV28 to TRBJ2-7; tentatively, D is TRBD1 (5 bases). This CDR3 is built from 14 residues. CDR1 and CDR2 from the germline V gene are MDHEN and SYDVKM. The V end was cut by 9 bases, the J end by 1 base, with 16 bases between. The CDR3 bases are TGTGCCAGTACCAACCCGACAGTTTCCTACGAGCAGTACTTC. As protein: CASTNPTVSYEQYF. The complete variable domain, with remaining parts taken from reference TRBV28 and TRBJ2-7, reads DVKVTQSSRYLVKRTGEKVFLECVQDMDHENMFWYRQDPGLGLRLIYFSYDVKMKEKGDIPEGYSVSREKKERFSLILESASTNQTSMYLCASTNPTVSYEQYFGPGTRLTVT.